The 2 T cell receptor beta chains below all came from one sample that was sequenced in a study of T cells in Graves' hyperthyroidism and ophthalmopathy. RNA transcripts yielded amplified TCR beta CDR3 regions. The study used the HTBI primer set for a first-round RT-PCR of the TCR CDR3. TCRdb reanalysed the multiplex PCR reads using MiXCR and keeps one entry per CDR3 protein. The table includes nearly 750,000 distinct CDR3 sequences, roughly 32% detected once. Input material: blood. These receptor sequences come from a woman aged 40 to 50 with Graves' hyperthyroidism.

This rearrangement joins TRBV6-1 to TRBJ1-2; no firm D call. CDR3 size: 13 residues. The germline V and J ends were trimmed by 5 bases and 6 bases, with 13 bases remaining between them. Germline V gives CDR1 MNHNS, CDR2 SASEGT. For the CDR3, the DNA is TGTGCCAGCAGTATGGACGGGAACCATGGCTACACCTTC. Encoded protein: CASSMDGNHGYTF.

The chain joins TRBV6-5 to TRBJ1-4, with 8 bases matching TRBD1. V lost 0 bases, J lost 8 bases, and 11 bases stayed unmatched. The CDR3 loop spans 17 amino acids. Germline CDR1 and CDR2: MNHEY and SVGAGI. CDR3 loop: CASSYSPTTGAEEKLFF. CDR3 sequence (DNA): TGTGCCAGCAGTTACTCGCCTACGACAGGGGCTGAGGAAAAACTGTTTTTT.